This T cell receptor (beta chain) emerged from a study of blood T cell repertoires in COVID-19. About the research overall: In each case, the material was cDNA or gDNA derived from T cells, B-cell-depleted T cells, or PBMCs.

Some clones are missing from TCRdb's copy, which holds only in-frame ones; the method was immunoSEQ multiplex PCR. There are 220,000 or so clones in the sample; 90% to 95% occur only once, and 0.82% lies in the top ten. Trimming took 0 bases from V and 6 from J; bases not matched to a gene: 1. Germline V gene sequence: CDR1 ENHRY, CDR2 SYGVKD. This CDR3 has 13 amino acids. Remarks on this clone: Other DNA sequences in the same sample also yield this CDR3.

V and J are TRBV10-3 and TRBJ1-2; 7 bases agree with TRBD1. This TCR derives from a man between 60 and 75 years old with COVID-19, enrolled during active disease. The material sequenced was peripheral blood. The chain's CDR3 is CAISESGGDGYTF. The CDR3, as DNA: TGTGCCATCAGTGAGTCAGGGGGCGATGGCTACACCTTC.